The present TCR beta chain was sequenced within a study of T cell repertoires in cytomegalovirus infection. Broader study findings: CMV-specific TCR beta clonotypes restricted by HLA-C were the ones dominating the ex vivo response. Accumulated public TCR beta family frequency recognized individuals carrying CMV together with the relevant HLA.

With regard to this clonotype: Its antigen is unknown.

Germline CDR1 reads SEHNR; CDR2 reads FQNEAQ (reference sequence). V dropped 4 bases and J dropped 5 bases, with 14 bases sitting between them. The CDR3 length is 14 residues. TCRdb fed the reads into MiXCR, producing one record per CDR3 protein. The data contain about a million distinct CDR3 sequences, approximately 31% of them singletons. The sample in question was cultured CD8+ T cells from PBMCs, obtained from culture after CMV antigen stimulation. This chain links TRBV7-9 with TRBJ2-5; no firm D call. This receptor was taken from a human donor in good health (CMV status not recorded). Some clones in this sample may be carry-over from other donors' samples. CDR3 DNA: TGTGCCAGCAGCTCGTGGGCCGTATCGGAGACCCAGTACTTC. It specifies CASSSWAVSETQYF.